The sequence of this T cell receptor (beta chain) was determined in a study of T cell responses to AZD1222 COVID-19 vaccine. Study conclusions and caveats: Repertoire sampling occurred only after the peak T cell response. Spike was spanned by vaccine-associated CD4 TCRs, with dominance at 160-218 and 743-854.

CDR1 and CDR2 from the germline V gene are LNHDA and SQIVND (reference sequence). With 3 bases removed from V and 6 bases from J, the gap between germline ends came to 15 bases. CDR3 length: 15 amino acids. Turning to this clone: Antigen unknown.

The method was immunoSEQ multiplex PCR; TCRdb's version includes in-frame clones alone and lacks a portion of them. The profile shows nearly 95,000 clones, 85% to 90% of them singletons. Here the sequenced sample was peripheral blood, taken on day 0 of AZD1222 vaccination. The source of this sequence is an adult in good health. V gene TRBV19 combines with J gene TRBJ2-1; perhaps D is TRBD1 or TRBD2 (5 bases each). This CDR3 is CASSMGTAYGNEQFF. In DNA, the CDR3 is TGTGCCAGTAGTATGGGGACGGCGTATGGCAATGAGCAGTTCTTC.